The entry below gives a single TCR beta chain sequence along with its context. Its specificity is not known. Naive CD4+ cells had CD25+ Tregs removed. TCRdb called the multiplex PCR reads again in MiXCR, with one record for every CDR3 protein. The data show 900 to 950 distinct CDR3 sequences, with about 8.4% seen just once and about 90% held by the top ten. Findings of the study overall: Greatest tumor Treg TCR overlap was with tumor naive CD4+ cells. Tumor memory CD4+ T cell TCR gene usage was found to cluster with blood and lymph node memory CD4+ cells and with lymph node naive CD4+ cells.

Source material: naive CD4+ T cells sorted from blood. Subset described: naive CD4+ T cells, CD4+CD45RA+CD25-. This clonotype was sampled from a female donor with breast cancer.

The CDR3 is CASTRQGSYGYTF. In DNA, the CDR3 is TGTGCCAGCACACGACAGGGTTCCTATGGCTACACCTTC. This rearrangement joins TRBV12-3 or TRBV12-4 to TRBJ1-2; the match to TRBD1 covers 7 bases. This CDR3 is 13 amino acids long. After removal of 7 bases from V and 4 bases from J, the junction contained 6 bases not matched to a gene.